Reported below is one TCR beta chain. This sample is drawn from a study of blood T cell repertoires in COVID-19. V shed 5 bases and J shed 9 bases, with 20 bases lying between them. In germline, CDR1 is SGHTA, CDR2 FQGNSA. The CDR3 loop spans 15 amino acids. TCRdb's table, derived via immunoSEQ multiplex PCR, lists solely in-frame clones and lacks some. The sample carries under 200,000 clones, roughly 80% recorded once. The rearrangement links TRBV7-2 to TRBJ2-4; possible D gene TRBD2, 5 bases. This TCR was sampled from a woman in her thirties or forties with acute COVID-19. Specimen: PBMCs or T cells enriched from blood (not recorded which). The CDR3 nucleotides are TGTGCCAGCAGCGTACTGGACGGATCGGCGGGCATTCAGTACTTC. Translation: CASSVLDGSAGIQYF.